These 6 T cell receptor beta chains came from one sample sequenced in a study of shared clonotypes between healthy human individuals. The table came from immunoSEQ multiplex PCR; TCRdb's copy has only in-frame clones and leaves some out. The sample lists over 95,000 clones, 68% occurring once. The sample comprised memory CD8+ T cells sorted from blood. Described subset: CD45RO+ cells pooled with CCR7-negative TemRA cells. Receptor source: a woman aged 25 to 39 in good health.

This rearrangement joins TRBV2 to TRBJ2-1; D possibly matches TRBD1 or TRBD2 (6 bases each). Germline V gene lookup returns CDR1 SNHLY and CDR2 FYNNEI. This CDR3 spans 16 amino acids. The V gene lost 7 bases and the J gene lost 6 bases, with 22 bases spanning the gap. The CDR3 DNA reads TGTGCCAGCACCAGAAAGGATAGGGGGAGGTTCAATGAGCAGTTCTTC. Residues: CASTRKDRGRFNEQFF.

This clone was recorded once. Other DNA sequences from this sample encode an identical CDR3 as well. The chain employs TRBV2 and TRBJ1-5; D ambiguous. There are 14 residues in the CDR3. Germline V gives CDR1 SNHLY, CDR2 FYNNEI. V lost 2 bases and J 2 bases, leaving 7 bases between the germline ends. The CDR3 nucleotides read TGTGCCAGCAGTGAAAGGGTTGGCAATCAGCCCCAGCATTTT. It is translated as CASSERVGNQPQHF. Supplemented by reference TRBV2 and TRBJ1-5, the full variable domain reads EPEVTQTPSHQVTQMGQEVILRCVPISNHLYFYWYRQILGQKVEFLVSFYNNEISEKSEIFDDQFSVERPDGSNFTLKIRSTKLEDSAMYFCASSERVGNQPQHFGDGTRLSIL.

The V and J genes are TRBV25-1 and TRBJ2-7; possible D gene TRBD2, 6 bases. Germline-derived CDR1 and CDR2 are MGHDK and SYGVNS. The CDR3 is 16 residues long. Trimming shortened V by 4 bases and J by 1 base, and 17 bases separated the two germline ends. Here the CDR3 reads CASSGGGRRGSYEQYF. The CDR3 coding sequence is TGTGCCAGCAGTGGTGGAGGCAGGCGGGGATCCTACGAGCAGTACTTC.

V usage is TRBV7-6 and J usage is TRBJ2-3; D gene unclear. Trimming left V 4 bases short and J 0 bases short, with 8 bases between. The CDR3 is made up of 14 amino acids. Germline lookup yields CDR1 SGHVS and CDR2 FNYEAQ. The CDR3 bases are TGTGCCAGCAGCTCCAGCTTTAGCACAGATACGCAGTATTTT. This encodes CASSSSFSTDTQYF.

The chain joins TRBV7-2 to TRBJ2-5; D call uncertain. The DNA end is more similar to TRBJ2-7, so the J call may be wrong. Germline V gene lookup returns CDR1 SGHTA and CDR2 FQGNSA. CDR3 length: 14 residues. As DNA, the CDR3 is TGTGCCAGCAGCTTAATATACACTACCTACGAGCAGTACTTC. Translation: CASSLIYTTYEQYF.

This CDR3 reads CSASLSGPQHF. The CDR3 coding sequence is TGCAGTGCTAGCCTCTCCGGGCCCCAGCATTTT. The gene calls are TRBV20-1 and TRBJ1-5; D unclear. Trimming took 3 bases from V and 9 from J, leaving 9 bases between them. The germline gives CDR1 DFQATT, CDR2 SNEGSKA (reference sequence). This CDR3 comprises 11 residues.